The next 10 T cell receptor beta chains were all read from a single sample in a study of blood T cell repertoires in COVID-19. TCRdb's copy holds only in-frame clones and misses some; the assay was immunoSEQ multiplex PCR. The sample lists a few hundred thousand clones, approximately 88% occurring once. The material sequenced was peripheral blood. The receptor set was obtained from a woman between 35 and 50 years old who had recovered from COVID-19.

The chain joins TRBV4-2 to TRBJ2-3, with 8 bases fitting TRBD2. The V and J ends lost 4 bases and 0 bases, in that order; junction bases with no gene match: 18. Germline V gene lookup returns CDR1 LGHNA and CDR2 YNFKEQ. The CDR3 is 20 residues long. CDR3 amino acids: CASSPLAGTSRAASTDTQYF. CDR3 coding DNA: TGTGCCAGCAGCCCATTAGCAGGGACTAGTAGAGCGGCTAGCACAGATACGCAGTATTTT.

V usage is TRBV5-5 and J usage is TRBJ2-7; 8 bases are shared with TRBD2. Germline values: CDR1 SGHKS, CDR2 YYEKEE (reference sequence). This CDR3 contains 18 residues. Trimming removed 0 bases from V and 1 base from J; junction bases left unmatched: 12. The chain's CDR3 is CASSLESLAATGSYEQYF. For the CDR3, the DNA is TGTGCCAGCAGCTTGGAGTCACTAGCGGCAACGGGGTCCTACGAGCAGTACTTC.

V and J are TRBV5-1 and TRBJ2-7; 9 bases align to TRBD1. V lost 6 bases, J lost 6 bases, and 13 bases stayed unmatched. The germline gives CDR1 SGHRS, CDR2 YFSETQ. The CDR3 sequence is 15 residues long. CDR3 nucleotides: TGCGCCAGCAAACCAGCGGGACAGGGAATATTCGAGCAGTACTTC. It specifies CASKPAGQGIFEQYF.

The V gene is TRBV18, the J gene TRBJ2-3, with D tentatively TRBD2 (6 bases). The CDR3 sequence is 13 residues long. Germline V gene data show CDR1 as KGHSH and CDR2 as LQKENI. The V and J ends lost 8 bases and 3 bases respectively, with 12 bases between them. In DNA, the CDR3 is TGTGCCAGCCCTCCCGGGGGTACAGATACGCAGTATTTT. Encoded protein: CASPPGGTDTQYF.

V and J are TRBV10-2 and TRBJ1-1; a weak D match, TRBD1 (5 bases). CDR3 size: 13 residues. V lost 6 bases and J lost 2, with 10 bases in between. Germline values: CDR1 WSHSY, CDR2 SAAADI. The CDR3 bases are TGCGCCAGCAGCACTGACAGAAACACTGAAGCTTTCTTT. Its protein is CASSTDRNTEAFF.

The chain uses TRBV3-1 (or the pseudogene TRBV3-2) and TRBJ2-7; 11 positions match TRBD2. The V gene's germline CDR1 is LGHDT and CDR2 YNNKEL (reference sequence). V lost 0 bases to trimming and J lost 0 bases; unmatched junction nucleotides: 4. The CDR3 sequence is 17 residues long. The CDR3 DNA is TGTGCCAGCAGCCAAGAACTAGCGGGAGTAACCTCCTACGAGCAGTACTTC. Translated, it gives CASSQELAGVTSYEQYF.

CDR3 protein: CASSTHWQAGYGYTF. Here the CDR3 DNA reads TGTGCCAGTAGTACACACTGGCAGGCAGGCTATGGCTACACCTTC. The V call is TRBV19, the J call TRBJ1-2, with D uncertain. V was cut by 4 bases and J by 4 bases, with 16 bases left in between. Germline CDR1 LNHDA, CDR2 SQIVND (reference sequence). The CDR3 loop spans 15 amino acids.

This clone was seen more than once but under ten times. The chain carries TRBV10-3 and TRBJ2-7; D is unresolved. Germline lookup yields CDR1 ENHRY and CDR2 SYGVKD. Trimming removed 2 bases from V and 0 bases from J, with 5 bases in between. This CDR3 is built from 13 residues. CDR3 in DNA: TGTGCCATCAGTGAGGACACCTCCTACGAGCAGTACTTC. Translation gives CAISEDTSYEQYF.

The V call is TRBV5-1, the J call TRBJ2-5; D not certain. The CDR3 has 13 amino acids. In germline, CDR1 is SGHRS, CDR2 YFSETQ. Trimming took off 1 base at V and 3 bases at J, with 7 bases between the two ends. The CDR3 is CASSLPPEETQYF. As DNA, the CDR3 is TGCGCCAGCAGCTTGCCCCCTGAAGAGACCCAGTACTTC.

The chain links TRBV28 to TRBJ1-2; TRBD1 might be the D (5 bases). Germline CDR1 MDHEN, CDR2 SYDVKM. The CDR3 spans 13 residues. The ends were cut back, 2 bases at V and 4 bases at J, with 8 bases in the middle. As DNA, the CDR3 is TGTGCCAGCAGTTTAGGGGCGACCTATGGCTACACCTTC. Its protein is CASSLGATYGYTF.